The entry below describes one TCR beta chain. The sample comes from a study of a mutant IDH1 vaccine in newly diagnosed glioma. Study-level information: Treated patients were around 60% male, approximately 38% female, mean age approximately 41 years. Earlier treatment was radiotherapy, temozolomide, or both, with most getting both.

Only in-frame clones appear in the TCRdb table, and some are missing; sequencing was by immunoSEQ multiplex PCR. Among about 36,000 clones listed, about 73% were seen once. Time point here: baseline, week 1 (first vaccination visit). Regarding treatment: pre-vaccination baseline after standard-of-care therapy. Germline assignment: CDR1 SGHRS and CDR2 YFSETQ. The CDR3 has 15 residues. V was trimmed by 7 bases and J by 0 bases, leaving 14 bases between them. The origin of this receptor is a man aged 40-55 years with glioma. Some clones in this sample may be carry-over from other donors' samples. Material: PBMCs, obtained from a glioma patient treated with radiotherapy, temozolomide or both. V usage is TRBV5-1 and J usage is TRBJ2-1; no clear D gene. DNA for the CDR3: TGCGCCAGCCGCCCCTCCCCCAGCTCCTACAATGAGCAGTTCTTC. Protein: CASRPSPSSYNEQFF.